The rows below give T cell receptor beta chains drawn from one sample of a study of T cell responses to AZD1222 COVID-19 vaccine. Using immunoSEQ multiplex PCR, the repertoire was profiled, and TCRdb retains in-frame clones only, with some absent. Among 90,000 to 150,000 clones listed, roughly 87% were seen once. The starting material was peripheral blood, obtained 28 days after the second AZD1222 dose. The source is an adult who received the AZD1222 COVID-19 vaccine. Both conserved end residues are part of each CDR3. The D gene is left open where the match is weak.

j_call	d_call	v_call	cdr3_aa
TRBJ2-2	NA	TRBV6-5	CASSYWAGMTGELFF
TRBJ1-3	NA	TRBV10-3	CAISESAGTGNTIYF
TRBJ1-6	NA	TRBV28	CASSRDPNSPLHF
TRBJ1-2	NA	TRBV28	CASKSGRRGYGYTF
TRBJ2-7	TRBD1	TRBV10-3	CAIRPGQGPYEQYF
TRBJ2-1	TRBD1	TRBV7-9	CASSSHGRGHNEQFF
TRBJ1-1	NA	TRBV29-1	CSALGSGNTEAFF
TRBJ1-2	TRBD1	TRBV5-6	CASSHEGWPYRGGYGYTF
TRBJ1-2	TRBD1	TRBV5-6	CASSPPGQYYGYTF
TRBJ1-2	NA	TRBV3-1/TRBV3-2	CASSRMVRGSYGYTF
TRBJ2-2	NA	TRBV5-1	CASSLDGGGFNTGELFF
TRBJ1-3	NA	TRBV4-1	CASSQVRSGNTIYF
TRBJ2-2	NA	TRBV19	CASTWDRNTGELFF
TRBJ1-2	NA	TRBV7-9	CASSWAGTNYGYTF
TRBJ2-3	TRBD1	TRBV7-9	CASSLEGDRADTQYF
TRBJ2-4	TRBD2	TRBV9	CASSGSRGSGNIQYF
TRBJ1-6	NA	TRBV7-2	CASSQGGAPLHF
TRBJ1-1	NA	TRBV27	CASSRIEGGYTEAFF
TRBJ1-2	NA	TRBV5-1	CASSGDTGYGYTF
TRBJ2-3	NA	TRBV28	CASSPPALEDTQYF
TRBJ2-2	NA	TRBV6-6	CASSSQPITGELFF
TRBJ2-7	TRBD2	TRBV7-3	CASSLSSGGYEQYF
TRBJ1-2	NA	TRBV4-1	CASSQDQVGPSNYGYTF
TRBJ2-3	TRBD2	TRBV18	CASSPLGGGTDTQYF